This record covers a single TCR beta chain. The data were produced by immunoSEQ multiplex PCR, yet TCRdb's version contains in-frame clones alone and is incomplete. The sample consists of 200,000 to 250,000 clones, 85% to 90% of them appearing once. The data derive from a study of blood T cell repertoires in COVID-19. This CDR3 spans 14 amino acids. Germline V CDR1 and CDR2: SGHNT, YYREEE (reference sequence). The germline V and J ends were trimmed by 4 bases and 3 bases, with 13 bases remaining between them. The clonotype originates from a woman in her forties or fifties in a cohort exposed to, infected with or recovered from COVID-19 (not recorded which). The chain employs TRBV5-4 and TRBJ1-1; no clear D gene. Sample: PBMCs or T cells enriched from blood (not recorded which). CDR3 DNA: TGTGCCAGCAGCCGGAAGGAGGTGGACACTGAAGCTTTCTTT. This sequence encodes CASSRKEVDTEAFF.